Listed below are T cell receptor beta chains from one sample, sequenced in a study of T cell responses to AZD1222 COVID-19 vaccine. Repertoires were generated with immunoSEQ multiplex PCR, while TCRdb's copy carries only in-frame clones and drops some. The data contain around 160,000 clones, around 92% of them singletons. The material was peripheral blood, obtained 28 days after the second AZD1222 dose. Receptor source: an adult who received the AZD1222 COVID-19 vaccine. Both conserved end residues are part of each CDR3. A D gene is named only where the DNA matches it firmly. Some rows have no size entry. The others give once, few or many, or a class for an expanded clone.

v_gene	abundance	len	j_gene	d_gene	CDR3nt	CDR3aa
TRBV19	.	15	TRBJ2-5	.	TGTGCCAGTAGTATAGGGGCCTCGTTACAAGAGACCCAGTACTTC	CASSIGASLQETQYF
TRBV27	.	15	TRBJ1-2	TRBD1	TGTGCCAGCAGGCTCACCGGGACAGGGGGCTATGGCTACACCTTC	CASRLTGTGGYGYTF
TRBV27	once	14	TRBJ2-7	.	TGTGCCAGCAGTTTAAGTCCCGTGCTGGACGAGCAGTACTTC	CASSLSPVLDEQYF
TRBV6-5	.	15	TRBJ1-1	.	TGTGCCAGCAGTTACTCGATGCGTGGGATCACTGAAGCTTTCTTT	CASSYSMRGITEAFF
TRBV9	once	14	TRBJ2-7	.	TGTGCCAGCAGCGTAGGGGAAGCAGTCTACGAGCAGTACTTC	CASSVGEAVYEQYF
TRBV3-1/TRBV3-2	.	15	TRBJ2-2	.	TGTGCCAGCAGCCAAGTTATCAGGGGTGCCGGGGAGCTGTTTTTT	CASSQVIRGAGELFF
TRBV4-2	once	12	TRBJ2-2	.	TGTGCCAGCAGCCAAGATAATGGGGAGCTGTTTTTT	CASSQDNGELFF
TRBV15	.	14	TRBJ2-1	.	TGTGCCACCAGCAGAGATCAGTCAGAAGTTGAGCAGTTCTTC	CATSRDQSEVEQFF
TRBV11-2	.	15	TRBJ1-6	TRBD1	TGTGCCAGCACTGCCGGGACAGCTAATAATTCACCCCTCCACTTT	CASTAGTANNSPLHF
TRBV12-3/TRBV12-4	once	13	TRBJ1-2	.	TGTGCCAGCAGTTTGGTCCAACGGGGTGGCTACACCTTC	CASSLVQRGGYTF
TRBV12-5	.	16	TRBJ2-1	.	TGTGCTAGTGGTTTGATTCCGGGACTCCCAGGCTATGAGCAGTTCTTC	CASGLIPGLPGYEQFF
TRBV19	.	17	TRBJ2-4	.	TGTGCCAGTAGTATGAGAGGAACATCGCTAGCCAAAAACATTCAGTACTTC	CASSMRGTSLAKNIQYF
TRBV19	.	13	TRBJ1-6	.	TGTGCCAGTAGGGTGGGAGGGGGTTCACCCCTCCACTTT	CASRVGGGSPLHF
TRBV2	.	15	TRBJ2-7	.	TGTGCCAGCAGTGAAGGGACTTCAGGATCCTACGAGCAGTACTTC	CASSEGTSGSYEQYF
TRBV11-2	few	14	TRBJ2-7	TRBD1	TGTGCCAGCAGCTTCCCGACAGGGACCTACGAGCAGTACTTC	CASSFPTGTYEQYF
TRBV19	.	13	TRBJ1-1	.	TGTGCCAGTAGTCCGAGGGGGTACACTGAAGCTTTCTTT	CASSPRGYTEAFF
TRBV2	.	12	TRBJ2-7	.	TGTGCCAGCAGAACGGGGGCGTACGAGCAGTACTTC	CASRTGAYEQYF
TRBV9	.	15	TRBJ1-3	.	TGTGCCAGCAGCGTAGAGGGACACCCAGGAAACACCATATATTTT	CASSVEGHPGNTIYF
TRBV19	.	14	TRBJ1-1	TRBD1	TGTGCCAGTAGCGAGGACAGGGCATACAATGAAGCTTTCTTT	CASSEDRAYNEAFF
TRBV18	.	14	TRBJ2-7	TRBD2	TGTGCCAGCTCACCAAGCGGGGGAGCCTACGAGCAGTACTTC	CASSPSGGAYEQYF
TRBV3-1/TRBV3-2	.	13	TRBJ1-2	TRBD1	TGTGCCAGCGTTGGGGACAGCCCCTATGGCTACACCTTC	CASVGDSPYGYTF
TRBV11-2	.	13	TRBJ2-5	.	TGTGCCAGCAGCTTGACAGACCAGGAGACCCAGTACTTC	CASSLTDQETQYF
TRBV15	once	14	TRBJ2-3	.	TGTGCCACCAGCAGAGAGGACTACACAGATACGCAGTATTTT	CATSREDYTDTQYF
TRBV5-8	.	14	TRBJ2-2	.	TGTGCCAGCAGCTTGGAATTTTATGCCGGGGAGCTGTTTTTT	CASSLEFYAGELFF
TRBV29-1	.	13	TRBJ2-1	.	TGCAGCGCTAGACAGATAACTGACAATGAGCAGTTCTTC	CSARQITDNEQFF
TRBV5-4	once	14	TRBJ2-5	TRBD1	TGTGCCAGCAGCCCGGGACAGGGGAGAGAGACCCAGTACTTC	CASSPGQGRETQYF
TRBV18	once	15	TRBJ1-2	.	TGTGCCAGCTCACCTCCCTTGGACCGGAACTATGGCTACACCTTC	CASSPPLDRNYGYTF
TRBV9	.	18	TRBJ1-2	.	TGTGCCAGCAGCGCCCACCTCTCGGGGTGGGGGGCATCCGATGGCTACACCTTC	CASSAHLSGWGASDGYTF
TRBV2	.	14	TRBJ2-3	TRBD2	TGTGCCAGCCGGACTAGCGGCGGCACAGATACGCAGTATTTT	CASRTSGGTDTQYF
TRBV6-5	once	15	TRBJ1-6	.	TGTGCCAGCAGTTACTCAACAGGGTATAATTCACCCCTCCACTTT	CASSYSTGYNSPLHF